These 9 T cell receptor beta chains were all obtained from the same sample, sequenced in a study of shared clonotypes between healthy human individuals. CD45RO negativity and positive selection for CCR7 defined naive CD8 cells, a population that excluded terminally differentiated effector memory CD45RA+ cells. Data came from immunoSEQ multiplex PCR; TCRdb stores just in-frame clones and leaves some out. The table has roughly 2.1 million clones, 85% to 95% seen once. Sequencing was performed on naive CD8+ T cells from PBMCs. The receptor set was obtained from a man aged 18-30 years in good health. Some clones in this sample may be carry-over from other donors' samples.

This chain connects TRBV7-9 to TRBJ2-5; no firm D call. This CDR3 spans 13 amino acids. Germline V gene data show CDR1 as SEHNR and CDR2 as FQNEAQ (reference sequence). Trimming cost V 4 bases and J 4 bases, with 10 bases left between them. As DNA, the CDR3 is TGTGCCAGCAGCTCAGACATGAGAGAGACCCAGTACTTC. Protein: CASSSDMRETQYF.

The chain employs TRBV19 and TRBJ2-7, with 7 nucleotides matching TRBD1. CDR1 is LNHDA, CDR2 SQIVND, per germline (reference sequence). The junction had 12 bases not matched to a gene; V was cut back by 6 bases and J by 4 bases. The CDR3 consists of 15 residues. The CDR3 loop is CASSPWVGGVYEQYF. CDR3 DNA sequence: TGTGCCAGTAGCCCGTGGGTAGGGGGCGTTTACGAGCAGTACTTC.

The J gene is TRBJ2-2, the V gene TRBV7-6; 7 positions match TRBD1. J lost 4 bases, V lost 1 base, and 3 bases had no gene match. The germline V gene has CDR1 SGHVS and CDR2 FNYEAQ. The CDR3 has 15 residues. The CDR3: CASSLGDRPTGELFF. The CDR3 nucleotides read TGTGCCAGCAGCTTAGGGGACAGACCCACCGGGGAGCTGTTTTTT.

This chain links TRBV6-5 with TRBJ2-5, with a weak D call TRBD1 (5 bases). CDR1 MNHEY and CDR2 SVGAGI come from the germline V gene. This CDR3 is 15 amino acids long. V shed 4 bases and J shed 4 bases, with 16 bases lying between them. This CDR3 is CASSWGAAGRETQYF. The DNA for the CDR3 is TGTGCCAGCAGTTGGGGCGCGGCTGGTCGAGAGACCCAGTACTTC.

The sample holds a few counts of this clone. CDR3 region: CASSFRREGDEQFF. The CDR3, as DNA: TGTGCCAGCAGCTTTCGGCGGGAGGGTGATGAGCAGTTCTTC. The rearrangement links TRBV7-9 to TRBJ2-1; 9 bases agree with TRBD2. Germline V CDR1 and CDR2: SEHNR, FQNEAQ (reference sequence). After removal of 3 bases from V and 8 bases from J, the junction contained 5 bases not matched to a gene. This CDR3 has 14 residues. The full variable domain, its missing parts supplied by reference TRBV7-9 and TRBJ2-1, is DTGVSQNPRHKITKRGQNVTFRCDPISEHNRLYWYRQTLGQGPEFLTYFQNEAQLEKSRLLSDRFSAERPKGSFSTLEIQRTEQGDSAMYLCASSFRREGDEQFFGPGTRLTVL.

The J gene is TRBJ2-7, the V gene TRBV14, with D tentatively TRBD2 (6 bases). The V end lost 2 bases, the J end lost 2 bases, and 16 bases lay between the germline ends. CDR1 is SGHDN and CDR2 is FVKESK in the germline V gene. The CDR3 loop spans 16 amino acids. The CDR3 loop reads CASSQRYSGATYEQYF. CDR3 bases: TGTGCCAGCAGCCAAAGATATAGCGGCGCGACCTACGAGCAGTACTTC.

The chain has TRBV29-1 and TRBJ2-7; tentatively, D is TRBD1 (6 bases). Per the germline V gene, CDR1 is SQVTM and CDR2 is ANQGSEA. V lost 2 bases to trimming and J lost 5 bases, with 13 bases between them. The CDR3 is 13 amino acids. In nucleotides, the CDR3 is TGCAGCGTTGAACAGGGGAGTCCCCACGAGCAGTACTTC. Its translation is CSVEQGSPHEQYF.

V usage is TRBV7-9 and J usage is TRBJ2-7, with D possibly being TRBD1 (5 bases). There are 13 residues in the CDR3. Germline-derived CDR1 and CDR2 are SEHNR and FQNEAQ (reference sequence). The V end lost 2 bases, the J end lost 7 bases, and 12 bases lay between the germline ends. CDR3 in amino acids: CASSLPQGLEQYF. The CDR3 region has the DNA TGTGCCAGCAGCTTACCTCAGGGTTTAGAGCAGTACTTC. Together with reference TRBV7-9 and TRBJ2-7, the CDR3 gives the full variable domain: DTGVSQNPRHKITKRGQNVTFRCDPISEHNRLYWYRQTLGQGPEFLTYFQNEAQLEKSRLLSDRFSAERPKGSFSTLEIQRTEQGDSAMYLCASSLPQGLEQYFGPGTRLTVT.

The chain combines TRBV28 with TRBJ1-1, with TRBD1 identical over 7 bases. This CDR3 has 19 amino acids. The J segment lost 2 bases and the V segment lost 3 bases, leaving 18 bases of the junction unmatched. Germline CDR1 is MDHEN and CDR2 is SYDVKM. In DNA form, the CDR3 reads TGTGCCAGCAGTTTTCAGACAGGGATCGGAACACTTCCTAACACTGAAGCTTTCTTT. As protein: CASSFQTGIGTLPNTEAFF.